Shown below are 20 T cell receptor beta chains from a single sample sequenced in a study of control samples from healthy donors and cancer patients (dated by TCRdb to 2018 to 2020). Receptor libraries were prepared by the immunoSEQ multiplex PCR assay. The source is immuneACCESS, and TCRdb retained only in-frame sequences with V and J called. Part of the clones is not carried over; for the studies checked, unresolved V genes explain less than half of this, and the remainder is unexplained. Present in this sample are some 140,000 clones, about 88% of which were seen just once. The ten most abundant clones make up 8.7% of the sample. Sequenced material: blood. The receptors stem from a woman between 25 and 40 years old in good health.

CDR3: CATSEDYNSYNEQFF. As DNA, the CDR3 is TGTGCCACCAGCGAGGACTATAACTCCTACAATGAGCAGTTCTTC. The rearrangement links TRBV15 to TRBJ2-1, with D possibly matching TRBD2 (6 bases). The CDR3 consists of 15 residues. Trimming shortened V by 5 bases and J by 0 bases, and 11 bases separated the two germline ends. Germline V lookup: CDR1 LNHNV, CDR2 YYDKDF (reference sequence).

The chain carries TRBV7-8 and TRBJ1-2; D not certain. V lost 1 base and J 2 bases, leaving 11 bases between the germline ends. This CDR3 region has 15 residues. CDR1 is SGHVS and CDR2 is FQNEAQ in the germline V gene. The CDR3 region is CASSLGPSTNYGYTF. CDR3 DNA: TGTGCCAGCAGCTTAGGCCCCAGCACCAACTATGGCTACACCTTC.

The rearrangement uses TRBV11-2 and TRBJ2-7; the D gene could be TRBD1 or TRBD2 (5 bases each). This CDR3 has 15 residues. Germline V gene lookup returns CDR1 SGHAT and CDR2 FQNNGV. V was cut by 5 bases and J by 0 bases, with 14 bases left in between. The CDR3 sequence: CASSMTGGPSYEQYF. CDR3 DNA: TGTGCCAGCAGCATGACTGGGGGTCCCTCCTACGAGCAGTACTTC.

The J gene is TRBJ2-1, the V gene TRBV6-4, with D perhaps matching TRBD1 (5 bases). The CDR3 covers 13 residues. The V end was cut by 6 bases, the J end by 7 bases, with 13 bases between. The germline gives CDR1 MRHNA, CDR2 SNTAGT. The DNA for the CDR3 is TGTGCCAGCAGCCCATTCCAGGGAAATGAGCAGTTCTTC. This gives the protein CASSPFQGNEQFF.

Only a few counts were recorded for this clone. The chain joins TRBV7-9 to TRBJ2-5, with D unresolved. This CDR3 spans 14 amino acids. Trimming removed 2 bases from V and 0 bases from J, with 7 bases in between. CDR1 SEHNR and CDR2 FQNEAQ come from the germline V gene (reference sequence). The CDR3 is CASSLLRNQETQYF. CDR3 DNA: TGTGCCAGCAGCTTATTGCGGAACCAAGAGACCCAGTACTTC.

The chain links TRBV10-3 to TRBJ2-1, with 7 nucleotides matching TRBD2. The CDR3 spans 15 residues. CDR1 ENHRY and CDR2 SYGVKD come from the germline V gene. With V trimmed by 4 bases and J by 3 bases, 6 bases remained unmatched. CDR3 in DNA: TGTGCCATCAGTGGGGGCGGGAGCCTCTACAATGAGCAGTTCTTC. Translated: CAISGGGSLYNEQFF.

This clone turned up a few times. J is TRBJ2-7 and V is TRBV11-2; TRBD2 matches 8 bases. This CDR3 region has 15 residues. V dropped 2 bases and J dropped 3; count of bases not matched to a gene: 6. Germline assignment: CDR1 SGHAT and CDR2 FQNNGV. The CDR3 sequence is CASSLNPGLGYEQYF. The CDR3 DNA reads as TGTGCCAGCAGCTTAAACCCGGGACTAGGCTACGAGCAGTACTTC.

As to this clone: The same CDR3 arises from other DNA sequences in this sample as well. The rearrangement joins TRBV2 to TRBJ2-5; D is unresolved. The germline V and J ends were trimmed by 4 bases and 4 bases, with 4 bases remaining between them. This CDR3 is 11 amino acids long. Germline V gene lookup returns CDR1 SNHLY and CDR2 FYNNEI. CDR3 loop: CASSVIETQYF. CDR3 nucleotides: TGTGCCAGCAGTGTCATAGAGACCCAGTACTTC.

This clone was counted only a few times. The V call is TRBV27, the J call TRBJ1-2, with TRBD1 matching over 7 bases. Germline V gene sequence: CDR1 MNHEY, CDR2 SMNVEV (reference sequence). Trimming cost V 3 bases and J 5 bases; bases outside gene matches: 3. The CDR3 loop spans 13 amino acids. In nucleotides, the CDR3 is TGTGCCAGCAGTTTGGGGACAGCTTATGGCTACACCTTC. This codes for CASSLGTAYGYTF.

The chain uses TRBV5-1 and TRBJ2-1; D remains unclear. The CDR3 totals 12 residues. V was clipped by 0 bases and J by 6 bases, with 4 bases between them. Germline CDR1 reads SGHRS; CDR2 reads YFSETQ. DNA of the CDR3: TGCGCCAGCAGCTTGGGGACCAATGAGCAGTTCTTC. Translation gives CASSLGTNEQFF.

V and J are TRBV6-5 and TRBJ2-1, with D unclear. Trimming took 5 bases from V and 12 from J, leaving 14 bases between them. This CDR3 is built from 12 residues. From germline, CDR1 is MNHEY and CDR2 SVGAGI. CDR3 region: CASSSQSFGQFF. The CDR3 region has the DNA TGTGCCAGCAGTAGCCAAAGCTTCGGGCAGTTCTTC.

This chain joins TRBV18 and TRBJ1-6, with D perhaps TRBD1 (5 bases). Trimming shortened V by 3 bases and J by 6 bases, and 15 bases separated the two germline ends. The CDR3 loop spans 16 amino acids. CDR1 KGHSH and CDR2 LQKENI come from the germline V gene. CDR3 protein: CASSPYSGQSNSPLHF. In nucleotides, the CDR3 is TGTGCCAGCTCACCGTATTCAGGGCAGAGTAATTCACCCCTCCACTTT.

The V and J genes are TRBV6-1 and TRBJ2-3; D perhaps matches TRBD1 (5 bases). The V gene's germline CDR1 is MNHNS and CDR2 SASEGT. The germline V and J ends were trimmed by 0 bases and 4 bases, with 11 bases remaining between them. The CDR3 has 15 residues. CDR3 sequence: CASSEAPGPADTQYF. DNA for the CDR3: TGTGCCAGCAGTGAAGCTCCAGGGCCCGCAGATACGCAGTATTTT.

This chain connects TRBV11-1 to TRBJ2-2; D may be TRBD2 (6 bases). Germline values: CDR1 SGHAT, CDR2 FQDESV (reference sequence). The CDR3 loop spans 15 amino acids. V was pared by 5 bases and J by 5 bases, with 15 bases between. The CDR3 region has the DNA TGTGCCAGCAGCCCCCGCCGGGGGAGGACCGGGGAGCTGTTTTTT. Amino acids: CASSPRRGRTGELFF.

The chain carries TRBV5-5 and TRBJ1-1; D is uncertain. The CDR3 covers 15 residues. Germline CDR1 and CDR2: SGHKS and YYEKEE (reference sequence). The ends were cut back, 4 bases at V and 1 base at J, with 14 bases in the middle. Here the CDR3 reads CASSPEVFGNTEAFF. The CDR3, as DNA: TGTGCCAGCAGCCCTGAAGTATTCGGGAACACTGAAGCTTTCTTT. Using reference TRBV5-5 and TRBJ1-1 for the parts outside the CDR3, the full variable domain is DAGVTQSPTHLIKTRGQQVTLRCSPISGHKSVSWYQQVLGQGPQFIFQYYEKEERGRGNFPDRFSARQFPNYSSELNVNALLLGDSALYLCASSPEVFGNTEAFFGQGTRLTVV.

The V gene is TRBV4-2, the J gene TRBJ1-4, with 7 bases lining up with TRBD1. The CDR3 extends over 16 amino acids. The germline gives CDR1 LGHNA, CDR2 YNFKEQ. V shed 1 base, J shed 2 bases, and the junction held 4 bases outside the gene matches. CDR3 DNA sequence: TGTGCCAGCAGCCAAGCGTTGGGACAGACTAATGAAAAACTGTTTTTT. This gives the protein CASSQALGQTNEKLFF.

CDR3 sequence: CASSGTTGGTEAFF. CDR3 nucleotides: TGTGCCAGCAGCGGTACGACGGGGGGGACTGAAGCTTTCTTT. This chain links TRBV11-2 with TRBJ1-1; D is possibly TRBD1 (5 bases). Between the trimmed V and J ends, which lost 5 bases and 5 bases, there was a span of 15 bases. The CDR3 consists of 14 residues. Looked up from germline, CDR1 is SGHAT and CDR2 is FQNNGV. The complete variable domain, with remaining parts taken from reference TRBV11-2 and TRBJ1-1, reads EAGVAQSPRYKIIEKRQSVAFWCNPISGHATLYWYQQILGQGPKLLIQFQNNGVVDDSQLPKDRFSAERLKGVDSTLKIQPAKLEDSAVYLCASSGTTGGTEAFFGQGTRLTVV.

This chain connects TRBV7-9 to TRBJ2-7; the D gene is possibly TRBD2 (5 bases). Germline values: CDR1 SEHNR, CDR2 FQNEAQ (reference sequence). Trimming took 5 bases from V and 3 from J, leaving 20 bases between them. The length of the CDR3 is 16 residues. The CDR3 DNA sequence: TGTGCCAGCAGCCCGCGCGAGAGCGGAGTAGGCTACGAGCAGTACTTC. Its protein is CASSPRESGVGYEQYF.

The gene calls are TRBV11-2 and TRBJ1-1; D unresolved. This CDR3 comprises 12 residues. Germline V gene sequence: CDR1 SGHAT, CDR2 FQNNGV. V was cut by 0 bases and J by 5 bases, with 4 bases left in between. In nucleotides, the CDR3 is TGTGCCAGCAGCTTAGACAGGACTGAAGCTTTCTTT. Translated, it gives CASSLDRTEAFF.

This clone was picked up a small number of times. The genes are TRBV20-1 and TRBJ1-2; D is unresolved. The CDR3 runs 11 residues. Germline CDR1 reads DFQATT; CDR2 reads SNEGSKA (reference sequence). V was pared by 3 bases and J by 8 bases, with 10 bases between. The CDR3 DNA reads as TGCAGTGCTAGTGTCAAGCAGGGCTACACCTTC. Translated: CSASVKQGYTF.